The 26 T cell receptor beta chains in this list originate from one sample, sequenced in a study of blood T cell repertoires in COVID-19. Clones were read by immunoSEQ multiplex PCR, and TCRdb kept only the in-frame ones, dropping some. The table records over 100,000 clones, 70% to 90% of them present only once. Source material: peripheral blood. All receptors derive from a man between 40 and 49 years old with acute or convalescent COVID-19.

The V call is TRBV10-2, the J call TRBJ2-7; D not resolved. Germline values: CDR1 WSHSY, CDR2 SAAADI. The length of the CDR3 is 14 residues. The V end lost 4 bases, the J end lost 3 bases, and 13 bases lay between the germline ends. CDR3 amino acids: CASSGSVYLYEQYF. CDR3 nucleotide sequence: TGCGCCAGCAGTGGTTCCGTCTACCTCTACGAGCAGTACTTC.

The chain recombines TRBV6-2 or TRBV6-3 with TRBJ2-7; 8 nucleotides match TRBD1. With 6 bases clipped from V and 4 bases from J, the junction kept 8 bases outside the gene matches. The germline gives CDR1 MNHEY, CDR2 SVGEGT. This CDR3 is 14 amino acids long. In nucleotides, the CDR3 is TGTGCCAGCAGCTCCTCCGACAGGGGTTACGAGCAGTACTTC. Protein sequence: CASSSSDRGYEQYF.

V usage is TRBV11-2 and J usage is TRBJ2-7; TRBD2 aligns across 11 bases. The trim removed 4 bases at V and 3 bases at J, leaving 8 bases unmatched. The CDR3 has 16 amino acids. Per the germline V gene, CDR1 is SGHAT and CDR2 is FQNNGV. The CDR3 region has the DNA TGTGCCAGCAGCTACACCGGGACTAGCGGACACTACGAGCAGTACTTC. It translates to CASSYTGTSGHYEQYF.

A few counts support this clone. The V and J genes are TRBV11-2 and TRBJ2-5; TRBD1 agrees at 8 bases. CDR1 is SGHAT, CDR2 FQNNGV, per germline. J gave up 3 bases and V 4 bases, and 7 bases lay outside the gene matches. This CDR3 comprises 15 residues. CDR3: CASSSRQGRKETQYF. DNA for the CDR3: TGTGCCAGCAGCTCCCGACAGGGGAGAAAAGAGACCCAGTACTTC.

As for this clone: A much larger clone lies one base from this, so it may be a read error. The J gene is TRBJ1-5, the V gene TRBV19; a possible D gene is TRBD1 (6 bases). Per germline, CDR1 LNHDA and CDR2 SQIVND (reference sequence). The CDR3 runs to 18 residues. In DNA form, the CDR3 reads TGTGTCAGCACCGACCCCGTTAGGGGGGGGGATAGCAATCAGCCCCAGCATTTT. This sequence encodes CVSTDPVRGGDSNQPQHF.

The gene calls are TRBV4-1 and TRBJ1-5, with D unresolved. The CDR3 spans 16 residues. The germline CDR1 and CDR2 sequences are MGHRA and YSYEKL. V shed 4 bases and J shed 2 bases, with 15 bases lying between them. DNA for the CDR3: TGCGCCAGCAGCCCAAGAATAGGCGGGGGCAATCAGCCCCAGCATTTT. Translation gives CASSPRIGGGNQPQHF.

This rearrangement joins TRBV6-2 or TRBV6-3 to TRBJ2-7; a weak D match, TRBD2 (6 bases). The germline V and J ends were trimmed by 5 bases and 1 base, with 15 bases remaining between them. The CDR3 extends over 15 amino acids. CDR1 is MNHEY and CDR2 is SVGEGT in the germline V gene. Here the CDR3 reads CASSGAGPLSYEQYF. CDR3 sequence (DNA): TGTGCCAGCAGTGGCGCGGGGCCCCTATCCTACGAGCAGTACTTC.

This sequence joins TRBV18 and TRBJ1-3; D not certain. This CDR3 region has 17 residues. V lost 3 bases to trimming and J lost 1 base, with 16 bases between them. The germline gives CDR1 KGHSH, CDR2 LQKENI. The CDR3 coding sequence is TGTGCCAGCTCACCGCTGCCGGGGTCCGAGTCTGGAAACACCATATATTTT. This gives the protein CASSPLPGSESGNTIYF.

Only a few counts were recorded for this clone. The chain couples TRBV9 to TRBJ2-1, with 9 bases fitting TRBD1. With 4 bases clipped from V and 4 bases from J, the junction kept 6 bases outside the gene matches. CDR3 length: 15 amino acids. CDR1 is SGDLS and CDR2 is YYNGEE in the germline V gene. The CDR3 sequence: CASSPDRGSYNEQFF. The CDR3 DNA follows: TGTGCCAGCAGCCCTGACAGGGGGAGTTACAATGAGCAGTTCTTC.

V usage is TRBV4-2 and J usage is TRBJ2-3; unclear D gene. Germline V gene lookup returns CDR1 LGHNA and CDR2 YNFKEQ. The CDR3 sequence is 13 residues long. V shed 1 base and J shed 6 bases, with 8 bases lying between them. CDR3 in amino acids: CASSQGTDDTQYF. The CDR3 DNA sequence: TGTGCCAGCAGCCAAGGAACAGACGATACGCAGTATTTT.

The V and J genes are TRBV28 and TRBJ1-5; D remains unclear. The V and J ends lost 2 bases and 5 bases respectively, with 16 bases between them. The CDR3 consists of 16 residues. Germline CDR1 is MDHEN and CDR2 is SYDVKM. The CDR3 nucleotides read TGTGCCAGCAGTTTAGTATCCAGTTACCGCTATCAGCCCCAGCATTTT. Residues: CASSLVSSYRYQPQHF.

The CDR3 spells CASSLGGQVKYEQYF. As DNA, the CDR3 is TGTGCCAGCAGCTTAGGGGGACAGGTGAAATACGAGCAGTACTTC. The chain is built from TRBV7-9 and TRBJ2-7; TRBD1 matches 8 bases. CDR3 length: 15 residues. V trimming: 1 base; J trimming: 4 bases; junction bases outside the gene matches: 6. Per the germline V gene, CDR1 is SEHNR and CDR2 is FQNEAQ (reference sequence).

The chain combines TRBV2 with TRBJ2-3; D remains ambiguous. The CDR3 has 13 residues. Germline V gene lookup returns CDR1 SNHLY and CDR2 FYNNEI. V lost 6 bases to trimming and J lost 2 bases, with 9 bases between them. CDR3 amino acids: CASRVRSTDTQYF. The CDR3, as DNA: TGTGCCAGCAGGGTACGGTCCACAGATACGCAGTATTTT.

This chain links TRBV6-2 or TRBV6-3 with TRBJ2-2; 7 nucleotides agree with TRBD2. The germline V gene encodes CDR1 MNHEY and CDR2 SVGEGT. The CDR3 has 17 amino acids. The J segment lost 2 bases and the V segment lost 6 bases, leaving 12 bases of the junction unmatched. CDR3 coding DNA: TGTGCCAGCAGCACCCTAGCGGACTATATCAACACCGGGGAGCTGTTTTTT. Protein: CASSTLADYINTGELFF.

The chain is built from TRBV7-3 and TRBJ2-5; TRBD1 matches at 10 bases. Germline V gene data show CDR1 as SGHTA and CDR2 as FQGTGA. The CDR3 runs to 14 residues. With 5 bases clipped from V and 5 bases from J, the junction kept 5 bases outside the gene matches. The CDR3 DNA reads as TGTGCCAGCAGCAGGACAGGGGGTTTGGAGACCCAGTACTTC. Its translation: CASSRTGGLETQYF.

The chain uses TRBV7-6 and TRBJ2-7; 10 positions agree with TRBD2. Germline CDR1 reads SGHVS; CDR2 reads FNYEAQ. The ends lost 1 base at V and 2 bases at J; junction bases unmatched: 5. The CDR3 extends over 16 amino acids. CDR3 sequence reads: CASSLGPAGGPYEQYF. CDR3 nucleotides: TGTGCCAGCAGCTTAGGGCCAGCGGGAGGGCCCTACGAGCAGTACTTC.

The CDR3 DNA reads as TGCGCCAGCAGCTTGTCGGCAGGGGGCTCAAATACGCAGTATTTT. It encodes CASSLSAGGSNTQYF. The chain uses TRBV5-1 and TRBJ2-3; 8 bases line up with TRBD1. J lost 7 bases, V lost 1 base, and 8 bases had no gene match. The CDR3 sequence is 15 residues long. Germline V gene lookup returns CDR1 SGHRS and CDR2 YFSETQ.

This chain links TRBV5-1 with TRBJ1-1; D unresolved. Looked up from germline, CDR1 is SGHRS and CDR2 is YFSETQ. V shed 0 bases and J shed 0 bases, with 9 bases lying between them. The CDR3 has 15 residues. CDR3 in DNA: TGCGCCAGCAGCTTGGCAGGCAGCTTGAACACTGAAGCTTTCTTT. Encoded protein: CASSLAGSLNTEAFF. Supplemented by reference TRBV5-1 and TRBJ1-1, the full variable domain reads KAGVTQTPRYLIKTRGQQVTLSCSPISGHRSVSWYQQTPGQGLQFLFEYFSETQRNKGNFPGRFSGRQFSNSRSEMNVSTLELGDSALYLCASSLAGSLNTEAFFGQGTRLTVV.

The CDR3 nucleotides are TGTGCCAGCAGCCAACAGGGGGCTGATGGCTACACCTTC. It encodes CASSQQGADGYTF. The V gene is TRBV3-1 (or the pseudogene TRBV3-2), the J gene TRBJ1-2, with 8 bases identical to TRBD1. Unmatched junction bases numbered 2, after V lost 2 bases and J lost 6 bases. CDR1 and CDR2 (germline): LGHDT, YNNKEL (reference sequence). This CDR3 is 13 amino acids long.

CDR3 amino acids: CSARQGAVGYTF. CDR3 in DNA: TGCAGCGCCCGACAGGGGGCGGTTGGCTACACCTTC. V usage is TRBV29-1 and J usage is TRBJ1-2; 10 bases map to TRBD1. CDR3 size: 12 residues. The V gene end was trimmed by 7 bases and the J gene end by 7 bases; junction bases not matched to a gene: 6. From germline, CDR1 is SQVTM and CDR2 ANQGSEA.

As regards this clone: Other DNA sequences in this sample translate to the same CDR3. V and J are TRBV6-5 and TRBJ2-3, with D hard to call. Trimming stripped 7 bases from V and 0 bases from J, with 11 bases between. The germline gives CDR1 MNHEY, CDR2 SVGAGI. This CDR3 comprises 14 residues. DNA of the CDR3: TGTGCCAGCAAGGCCGGGTTGAGCACAGATACGCAGTATTTT. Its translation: CASKAGLSTDTQYF.

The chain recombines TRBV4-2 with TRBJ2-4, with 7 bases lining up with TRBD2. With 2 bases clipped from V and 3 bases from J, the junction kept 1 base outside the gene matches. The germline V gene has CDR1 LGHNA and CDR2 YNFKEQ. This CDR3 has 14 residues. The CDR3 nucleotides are TGTGCCAGCAGCCAAATAGCGGGCAAAAACATTCAGTACTTC. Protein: CASSQIAGKNIQYF.

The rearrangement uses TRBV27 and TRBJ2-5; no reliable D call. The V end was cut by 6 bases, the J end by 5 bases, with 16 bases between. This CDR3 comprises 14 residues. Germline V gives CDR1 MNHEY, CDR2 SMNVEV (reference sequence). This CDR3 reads CASSARRSVETQYF. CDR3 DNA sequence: TGTGCCAGCAGCGCCCGGCGGAGTGTCGAGACCCAGTACTTC.

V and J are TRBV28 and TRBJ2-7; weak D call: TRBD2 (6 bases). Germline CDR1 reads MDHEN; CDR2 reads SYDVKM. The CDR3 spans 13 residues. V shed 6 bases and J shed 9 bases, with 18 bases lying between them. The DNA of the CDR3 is TGTGCCAGCAGACCACCCGGTCTGGGGGGGCAGTACTTC. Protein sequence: CASRPPGLGGQYF.

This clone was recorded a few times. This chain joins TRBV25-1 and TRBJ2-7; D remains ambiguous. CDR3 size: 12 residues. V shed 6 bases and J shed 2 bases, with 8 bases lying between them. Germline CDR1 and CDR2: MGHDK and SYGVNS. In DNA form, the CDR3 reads TGTGCCAGCAGGGGCCCTGCCTACGAGCAGTACTTC. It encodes CASRGPAYEQYF.

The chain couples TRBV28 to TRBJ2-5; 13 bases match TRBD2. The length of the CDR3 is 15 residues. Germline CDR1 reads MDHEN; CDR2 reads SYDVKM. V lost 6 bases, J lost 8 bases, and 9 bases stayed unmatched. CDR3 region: CASRLTSGRAATQYF. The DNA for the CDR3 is TGTGCCAGCAGACTCACTAGCGGGAGGGCCGCAACCCAGTACTTC. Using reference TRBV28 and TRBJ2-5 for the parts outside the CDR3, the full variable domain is DVKVTQSSRYLVKRTGEKVFLECVQDMDHENMFWYRQDPGLGLRLIYFSYDVKMKEKGDIPEGYSVSREKKERFSLILESASTNQTSMYLCASRLTSGRAATQYFGPGTRLLVL.